The following is a T cell receptor beta chain sequence with its context. What it recognizes is unknown. Looked up from germline, CDR1 is SGHDN and CDR2 is FVKESK. The ends lost 4 bases at V and 13 bases at J; junction bases unmatched: 4. This CDR3 region has 12 residues. All patients were mismatch repair deficient, assessed by either PCR or immunohistochemistry. The sample belongs to a study of PD-1 blockade in mismatch repair-deficient tumors. Study-level findings and limits: Rapid post-treatment expansion, then contraction, generally preceding radiologic response, marked tumor-resident clones.

TCRdb's table, derived via immunoSEQ multiplex PCR, lists solely in-frame clones and lacks some. The data contain 55,000 to 85,000 clones, 78% of them singletons. The chain uses TRBV14 and TRBJ1-4, with 9 bases fitting TRBD1. This TCR was sampled from an adult with mismatch repair-deficient cancer. The material sequenced was peripheral blood, taken 2 weeks after starting pembrolizumab. DNA for the CDR3: TGTGCCAGCAGCCCGGACAGGGGACTACTGTTTTTT. This sequence encodes CASSPDRGLLFF. Based on the CDR3 plus reference TRBV14 and TRBJ1-4, the full variable domain is EAGVTQFPSHSVIEKGQTVTLRCDPISGHDNLYWYRRVMGKEIKFLLHFVKESKQDESGMPNNRFLAERTGGTYSTLKVQPAELEDSGVYFCASSPDRGLLFFGSGTQLSVL.